What follows describes a single T cell receptor beta chain. Authors' analysis steps: Researchers report that nucleated cell counts were estimated from reference gene primer amplification. Repertoires were generated with immunoSEQ multiplex PCR, while TCRdb's copy carries only in-frame clones and drops some. V and J calls plus clone size are reproduced from that table; the DNA served to infer D and trimming. The sample has roughly 140,000 clones, approximately 80% seen once. The data stem from a study of blood T cell repertoires in COVID-19. Study overall: COVID-19 samples, acute and convalescent, were from the United States, Italy and Spain. Nucleic acid was either cDNA or gDNA, and it came from T cells, B-cell-depleted T cells, or PBMCs.

The CDR3 runs to 13 residues. Germline V gene data show CDR1 as SNHLY and CDR2 as FYNNEI. V lost 6 bases and J 5 bases, leaving 11 bases between the germline ends. Sequencing input: peripheral blood. This TCR came from a man between 65 and 85 years old with acute or convalescent COVID-19. The chain combines TRBV2 with TRBJ1-5, with D perhaps matching TRBD1 (6 bases). Written as DNA, the CDR3 is TGTGCCAGCAGCGGGGACACGCATCAGCCCCAGCATTTT. Translation: CASSGDTHQPQHF.